This TCR beta chain was captured in a study of Ad26.COV2.S vaccination and SARS-CoV-2 variants. The overall study: Dosing was one shot or two shots 56 days apart. Whole-study results and caveats: Breadth, reportedly substantial, characterized the spike-specific CD8+ and CD4+ T cell responses after vaccination. While placebo recipients had lower spike-specific TCR breadth, vaccine recipients had more. Similar non-spike TCR breadth was seen in vaccine and placebo recipients.

Sequencing was performed with immunoSEQ multiplex PCR; in TCRdb, only in-frame clones are kept and a portion is missing. The sample has hundreds of thousands of clones, 89% seen once; the top ten hold roughly 1.5%. The CDR3 runs 11 residues. Germline V CDR1 and CDR2: SNHLY, FYNNEI. V lost 0 bases and J lost 13, with 7 bases in between. In regard to this clone: No antigen is known for it.

Treatment described: 15 to 20 received Ad26.COV2.S at low or high dose, single or two shots; 5 received placebo; per-sample allocation not given. All samples were drawn on day 63, counting from the first vaccine or placebo injection. The rearrangement links TRBV2 to TRBJ2-1; D is ambiguous. Sample: peripheral blood, taken in a trial of Ad26.COV2.S vaccine versus placebo. This clonotype was sampled from a person aged 18 to 59 who received the Ad26.COV2.S COVID-19 vaccine or a placebo. The CDR3 loop reads CASSEAGSQFF. DNA of the CDR3: TGTGCCAGCAGTGAAGCAGGTAGCCAGTTCTTC.